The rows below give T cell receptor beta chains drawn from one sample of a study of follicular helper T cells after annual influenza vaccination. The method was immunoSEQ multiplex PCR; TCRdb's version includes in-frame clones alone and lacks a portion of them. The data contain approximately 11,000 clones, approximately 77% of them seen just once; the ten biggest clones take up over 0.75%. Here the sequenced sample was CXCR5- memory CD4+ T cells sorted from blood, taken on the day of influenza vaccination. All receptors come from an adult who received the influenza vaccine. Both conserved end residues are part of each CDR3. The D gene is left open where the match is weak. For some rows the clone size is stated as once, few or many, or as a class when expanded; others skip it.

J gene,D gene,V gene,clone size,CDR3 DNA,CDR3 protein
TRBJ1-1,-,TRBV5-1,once,TGCGCCAGCAGCTTGGGCGCCCATGGTCCTGGGACTGAAGCTTTCTTT,CASSLGAHGPGTEAFF
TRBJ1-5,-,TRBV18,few,TGTGCCAGCTCACGCAACCCGTCGGCAGGAGATTTTATTCAGCCCCAGCATTTT,CASSRNPSAGDFIQPQHF
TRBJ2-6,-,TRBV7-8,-,TGTGCCTCCGGGGGCTCTGGGGCCAACGTCCTGACTTTC,CASGGSGANVLTF
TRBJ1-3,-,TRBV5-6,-,TGTGCCAGCAGCTTGCACGTTTCTCGCTCTGGAAACACCATATATTTT,CASSLHVSRSGNTIYF
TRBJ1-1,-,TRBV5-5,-,TGTGCCAGCAGCTTGCAGGGGAACACTGAAGCTTTCTTT,CASSLQGNTEAFF
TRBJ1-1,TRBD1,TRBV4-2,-,TGTGCCAGCAGCCAAGCCTTGACAGGGGACACTGAAGCTTTCTTT,CASSQALTGDTEAFF
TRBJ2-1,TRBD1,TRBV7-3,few,TGTGCCAGCAGCCCAAGCAGGGGGCCGCTCAATGAGCAGTTCTTC,CASSPSRGPLNEQFF
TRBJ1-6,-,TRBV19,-,TGTGCCAGTAGTGGCCCTGGGCTCACCCTCCACTTT,CASSGPGLTLHF
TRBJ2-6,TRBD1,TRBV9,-,TGTGCCAGCAGCGCCACCGGGACAGCTGGGGCCAACGTCCTGACTTTC,CASSATGTAGANVLTF
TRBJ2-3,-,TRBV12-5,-,TGTGCTAGTGGTTTGGAGGAGGGTACGCAGTATTTT,CASGLEEGTQYF
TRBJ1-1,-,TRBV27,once,TGTGCCAGCAGCAATCTATCTTTGTTGGGAGCTTTCTTT,CASSNLSLLGAFF
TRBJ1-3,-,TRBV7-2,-,TGTGCCAGCAGCTTAGGGGAGAGGTCCTCTGGAAACACCATATATTTT,CASSLGERSSGNTIYF
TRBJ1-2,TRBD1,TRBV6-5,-,TGTGCCAGCAGTTCGACAGGGTCAGATGGCTACACCTTC,CASSSTGSDGYTF